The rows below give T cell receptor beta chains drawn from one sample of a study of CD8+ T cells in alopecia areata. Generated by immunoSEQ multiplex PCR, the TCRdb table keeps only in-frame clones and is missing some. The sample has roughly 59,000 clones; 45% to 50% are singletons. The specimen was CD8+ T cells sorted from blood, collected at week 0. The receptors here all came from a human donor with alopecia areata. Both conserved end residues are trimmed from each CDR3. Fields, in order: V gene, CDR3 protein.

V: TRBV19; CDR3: ASAPSGSGSMGQF
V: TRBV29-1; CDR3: SVEKPGPISYEQY
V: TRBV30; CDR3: AWSSLGTSNRDIQY
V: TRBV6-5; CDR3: ASSDYYEQY
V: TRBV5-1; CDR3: ASSYRDSTYEQY
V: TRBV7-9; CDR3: ASSWTGTNEQF
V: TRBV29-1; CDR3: SAHDYSYNEQF
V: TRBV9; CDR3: ASSHSGRSSYNEQF
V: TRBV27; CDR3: ASSYTTSTQNEKLF
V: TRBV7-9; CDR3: ASSSRDSQDYEQY
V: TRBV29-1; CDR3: SAPRSGEGYT
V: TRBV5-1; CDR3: ASSFGKLNTEAF
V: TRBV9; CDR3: ASRGQFTDTQY
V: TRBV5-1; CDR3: ASSLAARGSGRLHEQY
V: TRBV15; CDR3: ATSSVLDRQETQY
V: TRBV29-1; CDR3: STSHGWKIYEQY
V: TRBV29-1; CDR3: SAVTPGTRGPYEQY
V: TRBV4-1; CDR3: ASRDTAKNIQY
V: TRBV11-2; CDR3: ASSLVSGPDTQY
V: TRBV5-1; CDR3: ASSLGLADTQY
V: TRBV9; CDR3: ASSVEVGEETQY
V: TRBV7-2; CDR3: ASSSPQGTYEQY
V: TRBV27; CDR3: ASSLTLTQQETQY
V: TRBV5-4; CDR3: ASSLVGLAPSTDTQY
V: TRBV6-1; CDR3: ASSERVYYEQY
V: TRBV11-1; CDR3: ASSPLGPEQF
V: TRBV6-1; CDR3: ASSEFLGQPYEQH
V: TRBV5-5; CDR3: ASSLAKGLPNEQF
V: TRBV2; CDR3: ATQRVQGSLDEQF
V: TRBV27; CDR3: ASSLALVGAEAF
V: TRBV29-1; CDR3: SVEERLAGKEETQY
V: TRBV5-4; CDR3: ASSLELAGDEQY
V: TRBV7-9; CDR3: ASSRGVLAGQETQY
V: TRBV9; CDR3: ASSVGTSTEAF
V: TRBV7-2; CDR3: ASSLGETEAF
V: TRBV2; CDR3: ASSAGSGSNQPQH
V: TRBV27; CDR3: ASLARYTGELF